Following are 21 T cell receptor beta chains from one sample sequenced in a study of molecular identifiers for immune sequencing clone quantification. Each CDR3 protein is one row after TCRdb ran MiXCR on the PCR reads. Of some 580,000 distinct CDR3 sequences listed, roughly 25% are singletons. The sequenced sample consisted of naive CD8+ T cells from blood, with Jurkat cell RNA spiked in. Indicated subset: FACS-sorted CD8+CD4-CCR7+CD45RA+ naive T cells. These receptor sequences come from a human donor in good health. Some libraries in this study had Jurkat cell RNA spiked in.

About this clonotype itself: A much larger clonotype is one base distant, so this may be a read error. As DNA, the CDR3 is TGTGCCAGCAGCTTAGCGGGCCTAGCGGGAATCGGTGAGCAGTCCTTC. Encoded protein: CASSLAGLAGIGEQSF. The J gene is TRBJ2-1, the V gene TRBV7-9, with 9 positions matching TRBD2. From germline, CDR1 is SEHNR and CDR2 FQNEAQ (reference sequence). The length of the CDR3 is 16 residues.

This clonotype was detected ten times or more. This chain joins TRBV6-6 and TRBJ2-3; D possibly corresponds to TRBD2 (5 bases). Trimming shortened V by 5 bases and J by 2 bases, and 8 bases separated the two germline ends. This CDR3 spans 13 amino acids. Germline lookup yields CDR1 MNHNY and CDR2 SVGAGI (reference sequence). CDR3 in DNA: TGTGCCAGCAGTAGCGGTACCACAGATACGCAGTATTTT. It is translated as CASSSGTTDTQYF.

The chain joins TRBV7-9 to TRBJ2-5; the match to TRBD1 covers 9 bases. CDR1 is SEHNR and CDR2 is FQNEAQ in the germline V gene (reference sequence). The V and J ends lost 5 bases and 5 bases, in that order; junction bases with no gene match: 9. This CDR3 region has 15 residues. The CDR3 loop is CASSGTGSYGETQYF. CDR3 coding DNA: TGTGCCAGCAGCGGGACAGGGAGTTATGGTGAGACCCAGTACTTC.

In its sample, this clonotype was seen a few times. The chain couples TRBV20-1 to TRBJ1-1; D is ambiguous. Looked up from germline, CDR1 is DFQATT and CDR2 is SNEGSKA (reference sequence). The CDR3 covers 13 residues. The V end was cut by 6 bases, the J end by 4 bases, with 15 bases between. CDR3 sequence: CSALGPGGTEAFF. CDR3 sequence (DNA): TGCAGTGCCCTCGGACCAGGCGGCACTGAAGCTTTCTTT.

This chain connects TRBV20-1 to TRBJ2-1; 8 bases match TRBD2. This CDR3 has 15 amino acids. The junction had 12 bases not matched to a gene; V was cut back by 6 bases and J by 5 bases. Germline CDR1 and CDR2: DFQATT and SNEGSKA (reference sequence). The CDR3 DNA follows: TGCAGTGCGACCAGCGGGGGAGGGCCGGACAATGAGCAGTTCTTC. This translates into CSATSGGGPDNEQFF.

The J gene is TRBJ2-3, the V gene TRBV3-1; 11 bases fit TRBD2. The V and J ends lost 2 bases and 2 bases, in that order; junction bases with no gene match: 9. This CDR3 has 18 residues. Germline V lookup: CDR1 LGHDT, CDR2 YNNKEL (reference sequence). The CDR3 DNA sequence: TGTGCCAGCAGCCAACTCGGGACTAGCGGAGAGAACACAGATACGCAGTATTTT. Protein sequence: CASSQLGTSGENTDTQYF.

This clonotype occurred a few times. The V gene is TRBV4-3, the J gene TRBJ1-2; tentative D call: TRBD1 (6 bases). The germline gives CDR1 LGHNA, CDR2 YSLEER. The CDR3 is made up of 15 amino acids. V lost 0 bases and J lost 7, with 15 bases in between. Here the CDR3 DNA reads TGCGCCAGCAGCCAAGATCTTCCAGGGGCGGCTGGCTACACCTTC. Encoded protein: CASSQDLPGAAGYTF.

About this clonotype: This sequence may be a read error, since a much larger clone differs from it by one base. The V and J genes are TRBV28 and TRBJ1-6, with D hard to call. Germline CDR1 and CDR2: MDHEN and SYDVKM. The CDR3 consists of 14 residues. Between the trimmed V and J ends, which lost 0 bases and 7 bases, there was a span of 7 bases. Here the CDR3 reads CASSLCDPNSPLHF. The CDR3 DNA is TGTGCCAGCAGTTTATGTGACCCGAATTCACCCCTCCACTTT.

This clonotype came up a few times. This rearrangement joins TRBV19 to TRBJ2-7; 10 bases match TRBD1. Germline trimming cut 5 bases from V and 3 bases from J; bases unmatched to any gene: 4. The CDR3 extends over 14 amino acids. From germline, CDR1 is LNHDA and CDR2 SQIVND (reference sequence). The CDR3 DNA sequence: TGTGCCAGTAGTTCGGGACAGGGGAACTACGAGCAGTACTTC. Protein product: CASSSGQGNYEQYF.

Note on this clonotype: A read error may explain this, as a much larger clone is one base away. The chain joins TRBV27 to TRBJ2-3, with a possible D match to TRBD1 (6 bases). Germline-derived CDR1 and CDR2 are MNHEY and SMNVEV (reference sequence). Trimming took off 7 bases at V and 0 bases at J, with 17 bases between the two ends. The CDR3 spans 16 residues. For the CDR3, the DNA is TGTGCCAGCACCGGAGGTTCGGACAGTAGCACAGATACGCAGTATTTT. Amino acid sequence: CASTGGSDSSTDTQYF.

There are many counts of this clonotype. A junction end diverges from the germline sequence, so it may reflect a read error. The chain links TRBV7-6 to TRBJ2-7, with no clear D. Per the germline V gene, CDR1 is SGHVS and CDR2 is FNYEAQ. The CDR3 covers 13 residues. CDR3: CASSPDLSYEQYF. CDR3 in DNA: TGCGCCAGCAGCCCTGACCTATCCTACGAGCAGTACTTC.

This clonotype has only a few counts. The V call is TRBV28, the J call TRBJ2-7; 8 bases are shared with TRBD1. Germline V CDR1 and CDR2: MDHEN, SYDVKM. V lost 5 bases to trimming and J lost 0 bases; unmatched junction nucleotides: 6. There are 15 residues in the CDR3. CDR3 sequence reads: CASSETGVSSYEQYF. The CDR3 DNA reads TGTGCCAGCAGTGAGACAGGGGTCAGCTCCTACGAGCAGTACTTC.

This clonotype was picked up a small number of times. V usage is TRBV18 and J usage is TRBJ2-7; tentatively, D is TRBD1 or TRBD2 (5 bases each). The CDR3 is 16 residues long. Germline CDR1 is KGHSH and CDR2 is LQKENI. Trimming left V 4 bases short and J 0 bases short, with 16 bases between. CDR3 sequence: CASSREGPLSSYEQYF. CDR3 DNA sequence: TGTGCCAGCTCACGAGAGGGACCTCTGAGCTCCTACGAGCAGTACTTC.

The chain carries TRBV4-3 and TRBJ2-1, with TRBD2 matching 10 bases. Germline CDR1 and CDR2: LGHNA and YSLEER. J was trimmed by 8 bases and V by 0 bases; bases with no gene match: 7. The CDR3 spans 16 residues. Here the CDR3 DNA reads TGCGCCAGCAGCCAAGATCGGCTAGCGGGAGAACATGAGCAGTTCTTC. Its translation: CASSQDRLAGEHEQFF.

This clonotype was seen ten or more times. The chain couples TRBV24-1 to TRBJ2-2; D may match TRBD1 or TRBD2 (5 bases each). V dropped 7 bases and J dropped 4 bases, with 6 bases sitting between them. Germline V gene data show CDR1 as KGHDR and CDR2 as SFDVKD. This CDR3 has 12 amino acids. CDR3 in DNA: TGTGCCACCAGGGGGACCACCGGGGAGCTGTTTTTT. Translated: CATRGTTGELFF.

This clonotype was detected ten times or more. The chain is built from TRBV4-1 and TRBJ2-3, with D perhaps matching TRBD1 or TRBD2 (5 bases each). V lost 2 bases, J lost 0 bases, and 12 bases lay in between. Germline CDR1 is MGHRA and CDR2 is YSYEKL. The CDR3 is 16 residues long. The CDR3 is CASSQLAGTSTDTQYF. The DNA of the CDR3 is TGCGCCAGCAGCCAACTGGCAGGGACGAGCACAGATACGCAGTATTTT.

This clonotype was seen many times. This chain links TRBV6-5 with TRBJ1-5, with D maybe TRBD1 (5 bases). Germline-derived CDR1 and CDR2 are MNHEY and SVGAGI. V was shortened by 6 bases and J by 2 bases, with 14 bases between the two germline ends. The CDR3 is made up of 15 amino acids. In nucleotides, the CDR3 is TGTGCCAGCAGCCCACAGGAAAATGGCAATCAGCCCCAGCATTTT. Residues: CASSPQENGNQPQHF.

This clonotype has more than one count but fewer than ten. The chain carries TRBV27 and TRBJ1-6; 9 nucleotides line up with TRBD1. Germline-derived CDR1 and CDR2 are MNHEY and SMNVEV (reference sequence). J lost 10 bases, V lost 6 bases, and 7 bases had no gene match. The CDR3 has 14 residues. The CDR3 reads CASRWGQGASPLHF. CDR3 DNA sequence: TGTGCCAGCAGATGGGGACAGGGCGCATCACCCCTCCACTTT.

For this clonotype: Possible read error: a much larger clone is one base away. V and J are TRBV14 and TRBJ1-4; D remains ambiguous. The CDR3 has 14 amino acids. Germline V gene lookup returns CDR1 SGHDN and CDR2 FVKESK. This chain's CDR3 is CASSHLRTNEKLLF. CDR3 nucleotide sequence: TGTGCCAGCAGCCATCTCCGAACTAATGAAAAACTGCTTTTT. Combining the CDR3 with reference TRBV14 and TRBJ1-4 gives the whole variable domain EAGVTQFPSHSVIEKGQTVTLRCDPISGHDNLYWYRRVMGKEIKFLLHFVKESKQDESGMPNNRFLAERTGGTYSTLKVQPAELEDSGVYFCASSHLRTNEKLLFGSGTQLSVL.

The V call is TRBV6-5, the J call TRBJ1-2, with TRBD1 matching 8 bases. After removal of 1 base from V and 4 bases from J, the junction contained 2 bases not matched to a gene. CDR3 length: 14 residues. CDR1 and CDR2 (germline): MNHEY, SVGAGI. The DNA of the CDR3 is TGTGCCAGCAGTTACTTCCAGGGGGCCTATGGCTACACCTTC. Translating gives CASSYFQGAYGYTF.

This clonotype was seen at least ten times. This chain links TRBV12-3 or TRBV12-4 with TRBJ2-3; D gene ambiguous. CDR3 length: 13 residues. Between the trimmed V and J ends, which lost 6 bases and 3 bases, there was a span of 10 bases. The DNA for the CDR3 is TGTGCCAGCAGCGTAATTTTAACAGATACGCAGTATTTT. It yields the protein CASSVILTDTQYF.